This T cell receptor beta chain comes out of a study of response to subunit inactivated influenza vaccine. MiXCR, run by TCRdb on the RT-PCR reads, gives a single entry per CDR3 protein. The table lists 450,000 to 550,000 distinct CDR3 sequences, about 25% of them singletons, with under 2.5% in the top ten. Regarding the study as a whole: Few new T cells, the authors suggested, are recruited by each seasonal influenza vaccination.

Germline V lookup: CDR1 SGHTA, CDR2 FQGNSA. V dropped 2 bases and J dropped 2 bases, with 10 bases sitting between them. This CDR3 spans 14 amino acids. As concerns this clonotype: The antigen is unknown.

This rearrangement joins TRBV7-2 to TRBJ2-7; D is undetermined. Source: CD4+ T cells sorted from PBMCs, taken around 5 days after vaccination. The source is a man aged 50 to 60 who received an inactivated influenza vaccine. CDR3 in DNA: TGTGCCAGCAGCTTATCAGGCTGGCCCTACGAGCAGTACTTC. As protein: CASSLSGWPYEQYF.